Shown below are 25 T cell receptor beta chains from a single sample sequenced in a study of T cell responses to AZD1222 COVID-19 vaccine. Profiled with immunoSEQ multiplex PCR; TCRdb holds only in-frame clones, not every one. The table has around 100,000 clones, roughly 80% seen once. Here the sequenced sample was peripheral blood, taken on day 0 of AZD1222 vaccination. All receptors come from an adult in good health.

In regard to this clone: The sample contains more than one DNA sequence encoding this CDR3. The chain is built from TRBV11-2 and TRBJ2-7; unclear D gene. Germline CDR1 reads SGHAT; CDR2 reads FQNNGV. V lost 8 bases and J 0 bases, leaving 14 bases between the germline ends. CDR3 length equals 14 residues. In DNA form, the CDR3 reads TGTGCCAGCTCCCTCGGTTTGAGCTCCTACGAGCAGTACTTC. As protein: CASSLGLSSYEQYF.

The chain employs TRBV28 and TRBJ2-3; unclear D gene. The V end was cut by 6 bases, the J end by 9 bases, with 13 bases between. The V gene's germline CDR1 is MDHEN and CDR2 SYDVKM. This CDR3 region has 12 residues. CDR3 sequence: CASSTLAETQYF. The CDR3 DNA follows: TGTGCCAGCAGCACTCTCGCGGAGACGCAGTATTTT.

V and J are TRBV4-1 and TRBJ2-5; weak D call: TRBD2 (5 bases). Germline CDR1 is MGHRA and CDR2 is YSYEKL. V lost 1 base, J lost 6 bases, and 12 bases lay in between. The CDR3 has 14 residues. The CDR3 DNA reads TGCGCCAGCAGCCAAGTACGAGCGGTAAAGACCCAGTACTTC. This codes for CASSQVRAVKTQYF.

The genes are TRBV7-9 and TRBJ1-3; the D is unclear. Germline-derived CDR1 and CDR2 are SEHNR and FQNEAQ (reference sequence). The length of the CDR3 is 14 residues. The V gene lost 5 bases and the J gene lost 0 bases, with 8 bases spanning the gap. For the CDR3, the DNA is TGTGCCAGCAGCCGGGCAGTCTCTGGAAACACCATATATTTT. Protein sequence: CASSRAVSGNTIYF.

The V call is TRBV18, the J call TRBJ2-1, with D possibly TRBD1 on 6 matching bases. This CDR3 contains 16 residues. Looked up from germline, CDR1 is KGHSH and CDR2 is LQKENI. V lost 7 bases to trimming and J lost 4 bases, with 20 bases between them. The CDR3 DNA sequence: TGTGCCAGCTTCAAAACCGGGGACGGGACATACAATGAGCAGTTCTTC. Its protein product is CASFKTGDGTYNEQFF.

The chain is built from TRBV3-1 (or the pseudogene TRBV3-2) and TRBJ2-1, with a possible D match to TRBD2 (7 bases). The V end was cut by 6 bases, the J end by 7 bases, with 16 bases between. The V gene's germline CDR1 is LGHDT and CDR2 YNNKEL (reference sequence). There are 14 residues in the CDR3. The CDR3 spells CASSLAGAPNEQFF. In nucleotides, the CDR3 is TGTGCCAGCAGTTTGGCGGGGGCCCCAAATGAGCAGTTCTTC.

The chain couples TRBV6-2 or TRBV6-3 to TRBJ1-1; D call uncertain. V was clipped by 5 bases and J by 3 bases, with 10 bases between them. The CDR3 length is 13 residues. Germline V gene data show CDR1 as MNHEY and CDR2 as SVGEGT. In DNA form, the CDR3 reads TGTGCCAGCAGTACTGGCGTGTACACTGAAGCTTTCTTT. It is translated as CASSTGVYTEAFF.

The chain joins TRBV5-5 to TRBJ1-5, with D possibly being TRBD1 (5 bases). The CDR3 is 15 residues long. Per the germline V gene, CDR1 is SGHKS and CDR2 is YYEKEE (reference sequence). The V gene lost 0 bases and the J gene lost 3 bases, with 10 bases spanning the gap. The CDR3: CASSLGQGVNQPQHF. DNA for the CDR3: TGTGCCAGCAGCTTGGGGCAGGGTGTCAATCAGCCCCAGCATTTT.

In its sample, this clone was seen once. The V and J genes are TRBV10-3 and TRBJ1-6; 8 bases are a match to TRBD1. Losses at the gene ends were 6 bases for V and 8 bases for J; bases not matched to a gene: 9. Germline V gene lookup returns CDR1 ENHRY and CDR2 SYGVKD. The CDR3 covers 15 residues. CDR3 sequence reads: CAIRTQTGEDSPLHF. Here the CDR3 DNA reads TGTGCCATCAGGACACAGACAGGGGAAGATTCACCCCTCCACTTT.

This chain links TRBV6-5 with TRBJ1-5, with TRBD1 as a possible D gene (5 bases). CDR1 and CDR2 from the germline V gene are MNHEY and SVGAGI. This CDR3 comprises 13 residues. V was clipped by 6 bases and J by 3 bases, with 9 bases between them. This CDR3 reads CASSRQNNQPQHF. The CDR3 nucleotides are TGTGCCAGCAGCCGACAGAACAATCAGCCCCAGCATTTT.

Only a few counts were recorded for this clone. V is TRBV5-1 and J is TRBJ2-5, with D possibly TRBD2 on 6 matching bases. V lost 5 bases, J lost 2 bases, and 16 bases lay in between. The length of the CDR3 is 15 residues. Germline V CDR1 and CDR2: SGHRS, YFSETQ. The CDR3 nucleotides are TGCGCCAGCAGGGTCGGGGGAGGCCAACAAGAGACCCAGTACTTC. This encodes CASRVGGGQQETQYF.

The V gene is TRBV14, the J gene TRBJ1-1; D remains unclear. Trimming stripped 5 bases from V and 2 bases from J, with 9 bases between. Germline loops: CDR1 SGHDN, CDR2 FVKESK. The CDR3 runs 13 residues. The CDR3 reads CASSFQINTEAFF. CDR3 in DNA: TGTGCCAGCAGCTTCCAGATTAACACTGAAGCTTTCTTT.

The CDR3 nucleotides read TGTGCCAGCTCACCAGAAATTTATTCACCCCTCCACTTT. Translation: CASSPEIYSPLHF. The chain combines TRBV18 with TRBJ1-6; D not resolved. V lost 2 bases and J 8 bases, leaving 7 bases between the germline ends. Germline assignment: CDR1 KGHSH and CDR2 LQKENI. The CDR3 length is 13 residues.

In its sample, this clone was seen a few times. The chain is built from TRBV5-4 and TRBJ2-7; the D gene is possibly TRBD1 (5 bases). CDR1 and CDR2 (germline): SGHNT, YYREEE (reference sequence). Trimming pared 0 bases from V and 0 bases from J, leaving 16 bases between. The CDR3 is 17 residues long. CDR3 residues: CASSLGIRTLHSYEQYF. As DNA, the CDR3 is TGTGCCAGCAGCTTGGGGATTAGGACACTTCACTCCTACGAGCAGTACTTC.

The rearrangement links TRBV27 to TRBJ2-1; maybe TRBD2 (5 bases). The V gene lost 5 bases and the J gene lost 7 bases, with 18 bases spanning the gap. The CDR3 contains 15 residues. Germline V gene lookup returns CDR1 MNHEY and CDR2 SMNVEV (reference sequence). The CDR3 DNA reads as TGTGCCAGCAGTCGCCCCAGAGGGAATTGGAATGAGCAGTTCTTC. Translation gives CASSRPRGNWNEQFF.

The chain carries TRBV7-3 and TRBJ2-1; 10 positions match TRBD2. The V and J ends lost 5 bases and 6 bases, in that order; junction bases with no gene match: 10. CDR1 is SGHTA and CDR2 is FQGTGA in the germline V gene. The CDR3 loop spans 16 amino acids. CDR3 residues: CASSLLAGGTPNEQFF. The CDR3, as DNA: TGTGCCAGCAGCCTGTTAGCGGGAGGAACCCCCAATGAGCAGTTCTTC.

The V gene is TRBV10-3, the J gene TRBJ2-3; 9 bases agree with TRBD2. The J segment lost 0 bases and the V segment lost 6 bases, leaving 10 bases of the junction unmatched. Germline CDR1 reads ENHRY; CDR2 reads SYGVKD. The CDR3 spans 17 residues. The CDR3 region is CAIRDNPGLASTDTQYF. The CDR3 region has the DNA TGTGCCATCAGGGATAACCCGGGACTAGCTAGCACAGATACGCAGTATTTT.

This chain connects TRBV11-2 to TRBJ1-5, with D unresolved. The ends were cut back, 4 bases at V and 5 bases at J, with 9 bases in the middle. The CDR3 is made up of 13 amino acids. Germline V gene lookup returns CDR1 SGHAT and CDR2 FQNNGV. This CDR3 reads CASSYKTDQPQHF. CDR3 nucleotide sequence: TGTGCCAGCAGCTACAAAACAGATCAGCCCCAGCATTTT.

V and J are TRBV4-2 and TRBJ1-2; no clear D gene. V lost 1 base and J lost 4, with 13 bases in between. The V gene's germline CDR1 is LGHNA and CDR2 YNFKEQ. The CDR3 covers 15 residues. CDR3 in amino acids: CASSQASLSVYGYTF. Here the CDR3 DNA reads TGTGCCAGCAGCCAAGCGTCACTGTCCGTCTATGGCTACACCTTC.

CDR3 bases: TGTGCCAGTCCATCCCGGGGACTAGCAGCCCACAATGAGCAGTTCTTC. Its translation: CASPSRGLAAHNEQFF. This rearrangement joins TRBV5-7 to TRBJ2-1, with 9 bases fitting TRBD2. TRBV5-7 is treated as an ORF (open reading frame) with a function not yet certain. This CDR3 region has 16 residues. The J segment lost 5 bases and the V segment lost 8 bases, leaving 14 bases of the junction unmatched.

This rearrangement joins TRBV3-1 (or the pseudogene TRBV3-2) to TRBJ1-5; 8 bases fit TRBD1. Germline CDR1 and CDR2: LGHDT and YNNKEL (reference sequence). The length of the CDR3 is 13 residues. V lost 5 bases and J lost 5; bases outside the gene matches: 2. CDR3 DNA: TGTGCCAGCAGCGCACAGGGGGATCAGCCCCAGCATTTT. Protein: CASSAQGDQPQHF.

The gene calls are TRBV6-5 and TRBJ1-1; D remains unclear. The CDR3 is made up of 14 amino acids. Germline CDR1 MNHEY, CDR2 SVGAGI. Deletions cut 4 bases from V and 0 bases from J, with 9 bases between. CDR3 in DNA: TGTGCCAGCAGTTTCAGGACGTTGAACACTGAAGCTTTCTTT. Amino acid sequence: CASSFRTLNTEAFF.

J is TRBJ2-3 and V is TRBV5-5; TRBD2 might be the D (7 bases). The CDR3 covers 15 residues. Germline V lookup: CDR1 SGHKS, CDR2 YYEKEE (reference sequence). Trimming removed 4 bases at V and 5 bases at J, with 17 bases between. CDR3 protein: CASSLGGPWVDTQYF. CDR3 sequence (DNA): TGTGCCAGCAGCCTCGGGGGGCCGTGGGTAGATACGCAGTATTTT.

The chain is built from TRBV10-3 and TRBJ1-4; TRBD1 might be the D (6 bases). Germline V gene data show CDR1 as ENHRY and CDR2 as SYGVKD. There are 13 residues in the CDR3. V lost 7 bases and J 7 bases, leaving 13 bases between the germline ends. The CDR3 here is CAINEGDSEKLFF. The CDR3 nucleotides read TGTGCCATCAACGAGGGGGATAGTGAAAAACTGTTTTTT.

The chain has TRBV30 and TRBJ2-7, with 8 bases that match TRBD1. V dropped 1 base and J dropped 1; count of bases not matched to a gene: 3. CDR3 length equals 14 residues. Germline loops: CDR1 GTSNPN, CDR2 SVGIG (reference sequence). CDR3 in amino acids: CAWSGTGLSYEQYF. The CDR3 DNA is TGTGCCTGGAGTGGGACAGGGCTTTCCTACGAGCAGTACTTC. The variable domain in full, with the rest retrieved from reference TRBV30 and TRBJ2-7, is SQTIHQWPATLVQPVGSPLSLECTVEGTSNPNLYWYRQAAGRGLQLLFYSVGIGQISSEVPQNLSASRPQDRQFILSSKKLLLSDSGFYLCAWSGTGLSYEQYFGPGTRLTVT.